These T cell receptor beta chains were read from a single sample in a study of shared clonotypes between healthy human individuals. Here immunoSEQ multiplex PCR was the method, and the copy in TCRdb shows in-frame clones only, minus some. The sample records 400,000 to 600,000 clones, more than 75% being singletons. Sequencing was carried out using PBMCs. The receptor source for this set is a woman aged 40 to 49 in good health. Some clones in this sample may be carry-over from other donors' samples. Both conserved end residues are part of each CDR3. A D gene is named only where the DNA matches it firmly. Some rows mark clone size as missing; the rest say once, few, many or name a class of expanded clone.

V gene	clone size	D gene	J gene	CDR3 protein	CDR3 DNA
TRBV7-2	-	TRBD1	TRBJ1-5	CASSSEDQGQGNQPQHF	TGTGCCAGCAGCTCGGAGGACCAAGGACAGGGTAATCAGCCCCAGCATTTT
TRBV4-1	-	-	TRBJ2-1	CASSHGLSYNEQFF	TGCGCCAGCAGCCACGGACTTTCCTACAATGAGCAGTTCTTC
TRBV21-1	-	-	TRBJ2-2	CASSKEGASRTGELFF	TGTGCCAGCAGCAAAGAGGGGGCTAGTCGTACCGGGGAGCTGTTTTTT
TRBV25-1	-	-	TRBJ2-2	CASSEFLGFGELFF	TGTGCCAGCAGTGAATTTCTAGGGTTCGGGGAGCTGTTTTTT
TRBV4-2	-	-	TRBJ1-4	CASSQTKDTLGEKLFF	TGTGCCAGCAGCCAAACTAAGGACACCTTGGGGGAAAAACTGTTTTTT
TRBV7-9	-	TRBD2	TRBJ2-1	CASSLGVVSGRRSYNEQFF	TGTGCCAGCAGCTTAGGGGTAGTTAGCGGGAGGAGGTCCTACAATGAGCAGTTCTTC
TRBV11-2	-	TRBD1	TRBJ1-2	CASSPDTGAPYGYTF	TGTGCCAGCAGCCCCGATACAGGGGCCCCCTATGGCTACACCTTC
TRBV15	-	-	TRBJ1-5	CATRVVDSNQPQHF	TGTGCCACCAGGGTGGTGGATAGCAATCAGCCCCAGCATTTT
TRBV11-2	-	-	TRBJ1-1	CASSLGYNTEAFF	TGTGCCAGCAGCTTAGGTTACAACACTGAAGCTTTCTTT
TRBV7-9	-	-	TRBJ2-1	CASRSGWSSVEQFF	TGTGCCAGCAGGTCAGGGTGGTCTTCGGTTGAGCAGTTCTTC
TRBV18	-	TRBD1	TRBJ2-5	CASSPPWDRYQETQYF	TGTGCCAGCTCACCACCGTGGGACAGATACCAAGAGACCCAGTACTTC
TRBV5-1	-	-	TRBJ2-3	CASCHSTGDTDTQYF	TGCGCCAGCTGTCATTCTACGGGGGATACAGATACGCAGTATTTT
TRBV28	-	-	TRBJ2-2	CASRPLLENTGELFF	TGTGCCAGCAGACCTCTTTTAGAGAACACCGGGGAGCTGTTTTTT
TRBV18	once	-	TRBJ1-5	CASSPPGSPNQPQHF	TGTGCCAGCTCACCACCGGGTTCCCCGAATCAGCCCCAGCATTTT
TRBV7-8	once	-	TRBJ2-3	CASSQTGGWADTQYF	TGTGCCAGCAGCCAAACTGGGGGGTGGGCAGATACGCAGTATTTT
TRBV7-2	-	-	TRBJ1-5	CASSSSGQPNQPQHF	TGTGCCAGCAGCTCGTCGGGGCAGCCAAATCAGCCCCAGCATTTT
TRBV11-2	many	-	TRBJ1-4	CASSDTRGGNEKLFF	TGTGCCAGCAGCGACACCAGGGGAGGGAATGAAAAACTGTTTTTT
TRBV28	-	TRBD2	TRBJ2-3	CASSPRTSGRAGDTQYF	TGTGCCAGCAGTCCCAGGACTAGCGGGAGGGCCGGCGATACGCAGTATTTT
TRBV7-9	few	-	TRBJ1-2	CASSRNTGTYGYTF	TGTGCCAGCAGCCGAAACACAGGGACCTATGGCTACACCTTC
TRBV28	-	-	TRBJ2-5	CASGPGQQYF	TGTGCCAGCGGACCGGGACAACAATACTTC
TRBV7-8	once	TRBD1	TRBJ2-3	CASSYRDRGLTDTQYF	TGTGCCAGCAGCTACCGGGACAGGGGCCTTACAGATACGCAGTATTTT
TRBV5-1	-	-	TRBJ2-1	CASSLVGTEINNEQFF	TGCGCCAGCAGCTTGGTGGGTACGGAGATAAACAATGAGCAGTTCTTC
TRBV7-9	-	TRBD1	TRBJ2-3	CASSYTGGVDTQYF	TGTGCCAGCAGCTATACAGGGGGCGTAGATACGCAGTATTTT
TRBV2	-	TRBD1	TRBJ2-1	CASSDRTGVGEQFF	TGTGCCAGCAGTGATAGGACAGGGGTGGGTGAGCAGTTCTTC
TRBV7-9	-	-	TRBJ2-1	CASSLARNEQFF	TGTGCCAGCAGCTTAGCTAGGAATGAGCAGTTCTTC
TRBV7-3	once	-	TRBJ2-1	CASSLTPRLPPYNEQFF	TGTGCCAGCAGCTTAACCCCCCGGCTACCCCCCTACAATGAGCAGTTCTTC
TRBV9	-	-	TRBJ2-5	CASSQDPAQTQYF	TGTGCCAGCAGCCAAGACCCTGCCCAGACCCAGTACTTC
TRBV28	-	-	TRBJ1-1	CASSVIPRNTEAFF	TGTGCCAGCAGTGTTATACCCCGGAACACTGAAGCTTTCTTT
TRBV5-1	-	TRBD1	TRBJ1-4	CASSLGRTGLGEKLFF	TGCGCCAGCAGCTTGGGGAGGACAGGGCTTGGGGAAAAACTGTTTTTT
TRBV28	-	-	TRBJ1-5	CASSPPPVGAGNQPQHF	TGTGCCAGCAGTCCGCCACCGGTGGGGGCGGGCAATCAGCCCCAGCATTTT
TRBV4-2	-	TRBD2	TRBJ2-2	CASSQGGSNTGELFF	TGTGCCAGCAGCCAAGGCGGGAGCAACACCGGGGAGCTGTTTTTT
TRBV6-1	-	-	TRBJ2-7	CASSDFGLRSSYEQYF	TGTGCCAGCAGTGACTTTGGACTCCGTTCCTCCTACGAGCAGTACTTC
TRBV28	-	-	TRBJ2-5	CASSPPGTQYF	TGTGCCAGCAGCCCCCCCGGGACCCAGTACTTC
TRBV6-1	-	TRBD1	TRBJ1-5	CASSVRGRSNQPQHF	TGTGCCAGCAGTGTTAGGGGGCGGAGCAATCAGCCCCAGCATTTT
TRBV7-9	-	-	TRBJ2-2	CASSLGGLNTGELFF	TGTGCCAGCAGCTTAGGAGGTCTGAACACCGGGGAGCTGTTTTTT
TRBV19	few	-	TRBJ1-1	CASSIGGRGDTEAFF	TGTGCCAGTAGTATAGGAGGGAGAGGGGACACTGAAGCTTTCTTT
TRBV28	-	TRBD1	TRBJ1-1	CATGTATCTEAFF	TGTGCCACTGGGACAGCGACATGCACTGAAGCTTTCTTT
TRBV7-9	-	TRBD1	TRBJ2-2	CASSPTGAGELFF	TGTGCCAGCAGCCCAACAGGGGCCGGGGAGCTGTTTTTT
TRBV19	once	-	TRBJ2-2	CASGQGNTGELFF	TGTGCCAGTGGCCAGGGGAACACCGGGGAGCTGTTTTTT
TRBV2	-	-	TRBJ2-2	CASTLERNGELFF	TGTGCCAGCACTCTAGAGAGGAACGGGGAGCTGTTTTTT
TRBV23-1	-	-	TRBJ1-4	CASQSEGRHNEKLFF	TGCGCCAGCCAGTCAGAAGGCAGACATAATGAAAAACTGTTTTTT
TRBV5-1	-	-	TRBJ2-3	CASSTQSGYTDTQYF	TGCGCCAGCAGCACCCAAAGCGGCTACACAGATACGCAGTATTTT
TRBV13	many	TRBD1	TRBJ2-5	CASSLIGTAQYF	TGTGCCAGCAGCTTAATCGGGACAGCCCAGTACTTC
TRBV2	-	-	TRBJ2-2	CASSEVGPGELFF	TGTGCCAGCAGTGAGGTGGGGCCCGGGGAGCTGTTTTTT
TRBV5-1	once	-	TRBJ2-2	CASSQSPTGTNTGELFF	TGCGCCAGCAGCCAAAGTCCGACGGGGACGAACACCGGGGAGCTGTTTTTT
TRBV12-5	-	-	TRBJ2-3	CASGLAGETGGESSTDTQYF	TGTGCTAGTGGTTTAGCCGGCGAGACAGGAGGTGAGAGTAGCACAGATACGCAGTATTTT
TRBV11-2	-	TRBD1	TRBJ2-7	CASSSPRTGDEQYF	TGTGCCAGCAGCTCACCAAGGACAGGTGACGAGCAGTACTTC
TRBV5-1	-	-	TRBJ2-7	CASSLVAPVLANEQYF	TGCGCCAGCAGCTTGGTGGCCCCCGTGCTAGCGAACGAGCAGTACTTC